This T cell receptor (beta chain) was captured in a study of cytomegalovirus exposure and HLA in healthy donors (dated by TCRdb to between 2016 and 2019). Study-wide context: An earlier analysis of some 620 of the donors reported approximately 260 Gb of sequence data and 117 million unique TCR beta sequences obtained from approximately 180 million T cells. Roughly 300 gigabases of sequencing data and tens of millions of unique TCR sequences were included in an early release covering several hundred HLA-typed donors. The genetic ancestry cluster associated with self-reported Caucasian donors included about 81% of the roughly 390 genotyped donors. The study aimed to test whether signatures of past pathogen exposure could be identified by cataloging public T cell receptors. Using immunosequencing, the study profiled T cell repertoires from 640 or so subjects and related those repertoires to cytomegalovirus serostatus. Besides the first cohort of 666 subjects, a separate validation cohort made up of 120 different subjects was used. The study combined high-throughput TCR immunosequencing, statistical association of individual TCRs with disease status, and machine learning to predict cytomegalovirus infection status. A later analysis re-analyzed previously published TCR beta repertoires from 550 to 700 donors and added high-resolution HLA genotyping to study TCR occurrence patterns. In the later analysis, no new phenotypic data were used to find candidate immune exposures; instead, reliance was placed on TCR beta sequences and their occurrence across donors. In an earlier analysis of 587 of the donors, high-throughput TCR beta sequencing was used to judge whether each TCR beta V gene segment behaved as functional or pseudogenic. Donor age, sex, ethnicity and CMV serostatus were compiled alongside the repertoire data. A later genetic analysis used genome-wide SNP genotypes for 398 of the 666 donors, treating that subset as a discovery cohort. All discovery cohort repertoires had been generated using a single sequencing platform. HLA typing included class I and class II loci at four-digit resolution. Typing coverage varied by locus: about 620-630 donors for A, B, C, DRB1 and DQB1; more than 500 for DQA1; about 590 for DPA1; roughly 450 for DPB1. Because of strong linkage in the cohort, roughly five DR-DQ haplotypes were treated as single units for association and clustering. Across approximately 400 genotyped donors of the cohort, an average of about 220,000 unique TCR beta nucleotide sequences per donor were sequenced, and roughly 18% of those sequences were non-productive.

Library construction relied on the immunoSEQ multiplex PCR assay. For the multiplex PCR, a mixture combining 60 forward primers for TCR Vbeta segments and 13 reverse primers for TCR Jbeta segments was used. The CDR3 region of rearranged TCR beta genes was amplified from genomic DNA by a multiplex PCR assay. On the Illumina HiSeq System, the amplified TCR beta libraries were sequenced as 87-base-pair reads. Concerning the study's data processing: A later analysis tallied roughly 78 million unique TCR beta chains across the 610 or so repertoires, and about 12 million of those chains were shared by two or more donors. Raw reads were error-corrected and collapsed into unique sequences with a nearest-neighbor algorithm that merged closely related sequences to remove PCR and sequencing errors. Alignment of CDR3 sequences to IMGT reference sequences was used to assign V, D and J gene segments. For a sequence to be retained, a match of at least six nucleotides to both a V gene segment and a J gene segment was required. A rearrangement was called productive if the CDR3 had no stop codons and remained in frame with V and J, and every other rearrangement was called non-productive. CDR3 was defined according to IMGT convention as the region running from the second conserved V-encoded cysteine to the conserved J-encoded phenylalanine. Sequences without an unambiguous match to a single V gene segment were excluded from the earlier analysis of about 600 of the donors. In an earlier analysis of about 590 of the donors, a V segment was called functional when productive rearrangements were above 56.7%, and segregating when the standard deviation between donors exceeded 5%. A statistical classification framework was developed to diagnose cytomegalovirus status using the catalog of TCR beta chain sequences. In a later analysis, TCR nucleotide sequences were compared against IMGT/GENE-DB human TR gene sequences so that V and J genes could be assigned. The TCRdist pipeline was used in a later analysis to assign CDR3 sequences and most-parsimonious VDJ recombination scenarios. In a later analysis, every TCR beta chain was defined by the combination of its CDR3 amino acid sequence and its V-gene family, and reads without a unique V-gene family were dropped. To address suspected cross-contamination and a sequencing artifact, a later analysis removed under 600 highly shared, low-generation-probability nucleotide sequences. In a later analysis, a clonal expansion index was calculated for each public chain from normalized within-repertoire ranks of inferred template counts. In a later analysis, generation probabilities were computed using a VDJ recombination model fitted to out-of-frame rearrangements, and the results were checked against IGoR. In a later analysis, TCR-TCR, TCR-HLA and TCR-CMV co-occurrence was scored with hypergeometric tests, and a repertoire-size bias correction was applied to TCR pairs. A later analysis estimated false discovery rates by permuting HLA or CMV assignments 20 times. In a later analysis, co-occurring TCRs were grouped using DBSCAN, and TCRdist sequence similarity was added for clustering within HLA-allele-positive subsets. Co-occurrence clustering excluded repertoires with fewer than 30,000 or more than 120,000 public chains, plus five with anomalous nucleotide sharing. TCRdb obtained this table from immuneACCESS and retained in-frame rearrangements with V and J assigned. These tables miss some clones; where compared with another copy, unresolved V genes account for less than half of the shortfall, and the remainder is unexplained. V, J and clone size were drawn from that table, and D and trimming were deduced from the DNA. The sample table gives approximately 38,000 clones. The biggest ten clones account for around 10% of the sample.

General conclusions and limits of the study: It was suggested by the authors that the approach could potentially be generalized to other disease states and immunological phenotypes. A further reported finding was that TCR beta sequences accurately predicted the HLA-A and HLA-B alleles for most subjects in the first cohort. A cluster of highly shared sequence variants was judged likely to represent a technical artifact of the sequencing pipeline. Correlated functional status among segregating V segments might be attributable to linkage disequilibrium, but an unknown experimental factor could not be ruled out. In vitro tests confirmed that a few of the cytomegalovirus-associated TCR beta chains recognize cytomegalovirus antigens. In a later analysis, HLA-associated TCR beta chains showed more clonal expansion and lower generation probabilities than non-associated chains that were equally common. A later genetic analysis reported fewer N-insertions in productive TCRs among donors in an Asian-associated ancestry cluster than the roughly 650-donor mean. Because some donors lacked HLA typing at each locus, the association tests relied only on the typed subset. CMV serostatus was the only immune exposure information available for the cohort. Around 16 rarely observed V segments, including chromosome 9 orphons, were excluded from the earlier analysis of several hundred of the donors because counts were too low. In a later analysis, TCR association rates were found to vary across HLA loci, with the most associated TCRs seen for DRB1 alleles and the fewest for HLA-C alleles. Most TCR sequences were seen in very few donors, while some public TCRs were found in many individuals. Most CMV-associated TCR beta chains appeared to be HLA-restricted in a later analysis, and the HLA associations seemed to be driven largely by CMV exposure. The classifier was reported to diagnose cytomegalovirus status with high specificity and sensitivity in both the original and validation cohorts. Assigning TCR associations to individual alleles was difficult when HLA alleles, especially DR and DQ, strongly co-occurred. A later analysis reported that several top co-occurrence clusters appeared linked to parvovirus B19, influenza, CMV and Epstein-Barr virus. An association between a missense DCLRE1C variant and V-gene and J-gene trimming of TCR beta chains was found in a later genetic analysis and replicated in an independent cohort. A total of fewer than 200 TCR beta chains were listed by the study as associated with cytomegalovirus. In this cohort, only TCR beta chains were sequenced, and detectable features were limited by the absence of alpha or paired-chain data. Specific HLA alleles were associated with 18,000 or so TCR beta sequences at a false discovery rate of 0.05 in a later analysis. An earlier analysis of approximately 540 of the donors showed that most TCR beta V segments appeared in productive rearrangements either about 90% or about 30% of the time, which broadly matched IMGT annotations. Sequencing depth was assumed to be roughly uniform across donors in the presence/absence analyses, though that assumption may not hold.

The cohort was made up of about 610 healthy bone marrow donors. At the time of sampling, every cohort member was nominally healthy, though immune exposures that went unrecorded were likely present. The donor tested CMV seropositive, placing the donor among the roughly 300 seropositive members of the cohort. Each donor provided a peripheral blood sample, and peripheral blood mononuclear cells were used for TCR beta sequencing. Genomic DNA extraction from the blood cell samples was performed with the Qiagen DNeasy Blood Extraction Kit. On this clone: No antigen is known for it.

The TCR sequence derives from a man aged 35-49 years in good health and CMV-seropositive. The sequenced material came from PBMCs.

The sequenced DNA is TGTGCCAGCAGCCCGGACAGTCGCTATCTTGATGGCTACACCTTC. It is translated as CASSPDSRYLDGYTF. The V and J genes are TRBV5-5 and TRBJ1-2; TRBD1 is possibly the D segment (6 matching bases). Including the terminal cysteine and phenylalanine, the CDR3 comprises 15 residues. The sequence is cut down to CDR3 DNA, 45 bases in frame from base 1. Deletion took 4 bases off V and 6 bases off J, with a span of 19 bases between the germline ends. In the germline V gene (reference sequence), CDR1 corresponds to SGHKS and CDR2 to YYEKEE.